This T cell receptor beta chain derives from a study of OX40 agonist ivuxolimab in advanced cancers. Study overall: Clinicians treated patients with ivuxolimab, an agonistic anti-OX40 (CD134) antibody. Hepatocellular carcinoma, melanoma, renal cell or head and neck cancer occurred in dose-escalation patients. Findings of the study overall: Fewer expanded clones were found on average in CD4+ than in CD8+ T cells.

Germline V gene lookup returns CDR1 MNHNS and CDR2 SASEGT. V lost 7 bases and J 3 bases, leaving 3 bases between the germline ends. The CDR3 is 11 amino acids. Blood sampling took place at baseline, cycle 4 day 1, and cycle 7 day 1. The repertoire was sequenced with immunoSEQ multiplex PCR; TCRdb's copy has only in-frame clones and lacks some. The sample carries about 50,000 clones, over 85% recorded once. Concerning this clone: Antigen: not known. This specimen includes other DNA sequences encoding the same CDR3.

This clonotype was sampled from an adult with an advanced solid tumor such as melanoma, head and neck, liver or kidney cancer. This rearrangement joins TRBV6-1 to TRBJ2-2; no reliable D call. Material: CD4+ or CD8+ T cells sorted from blood, obtained in a trial of the OX40 agonist ivuxolimab. The DNA of the CDR3 is TGTGCCAGCACCTACACCGGGGAGCTGTTTTTT. Residues: CASTYTGELFF.